This paragraph covers one TCR beta chain sequence. This sample was taken from a study of blood T cell repertoires in COVID-19. Study summary: The United States, Italy and Spain supplied acute and convalescent COVID-19 samples.

V trimming: 4 bases; J trimming: 4 bases; junction bases outside the gene matches: 23. The germline V gene encodes CDR1 SGHNT and CDR2 YYREEE (reference sequence). The CDR3 has 20 amino acids. TCRdb keeps only in-frame clones here, not all; method: immunoSEQ multiplex PCR. Of tens of thousands of clones in the sample, 87% were seen once. Source material: peripheral blood. This clonotype was sampled from an elderly woman with acute or convalescent COVID-19. The V call is TRBV5-4, the J call TRBJ2-4, with 7 nucleotides matching TRBD2. CDR3 region: CASSTKLMGGGTGLKNIQYF. The CDR3 DNA follows: TGTGCCAGCAGCACGAAATTGATGGGGGGTGGAACGGGACTAAAAAACATTCAGTACTTC.